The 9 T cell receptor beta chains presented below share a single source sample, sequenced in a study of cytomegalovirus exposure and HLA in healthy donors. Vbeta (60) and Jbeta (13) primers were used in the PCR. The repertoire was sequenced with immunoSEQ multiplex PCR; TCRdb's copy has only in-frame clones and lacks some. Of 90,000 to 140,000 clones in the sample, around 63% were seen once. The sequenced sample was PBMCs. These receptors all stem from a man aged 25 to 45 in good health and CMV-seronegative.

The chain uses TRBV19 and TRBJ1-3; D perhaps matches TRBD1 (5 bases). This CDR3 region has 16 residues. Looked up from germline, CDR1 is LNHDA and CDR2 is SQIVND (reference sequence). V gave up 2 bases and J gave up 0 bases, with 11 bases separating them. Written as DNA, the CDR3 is TGTGCCAGTAGTATAAAGGGGTTCTCCTCTGGAAACACCATATATTTT. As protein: CASSIKGFSSGNTIYF.

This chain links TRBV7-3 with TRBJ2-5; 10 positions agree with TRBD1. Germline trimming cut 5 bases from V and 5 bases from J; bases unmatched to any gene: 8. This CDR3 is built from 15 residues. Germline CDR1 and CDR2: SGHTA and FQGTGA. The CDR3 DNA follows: TGTGCCAGCAGCCCCCAGACAGGGGGCGGCGAGACCCAGTACTTC. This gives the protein CASSPQTGGGETQYF.

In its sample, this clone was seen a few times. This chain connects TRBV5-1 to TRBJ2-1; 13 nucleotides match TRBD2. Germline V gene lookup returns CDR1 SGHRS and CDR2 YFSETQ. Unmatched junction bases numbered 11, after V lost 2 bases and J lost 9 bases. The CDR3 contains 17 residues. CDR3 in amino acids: CASSLPPLAGGEVEQFF. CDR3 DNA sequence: TGCGCCAGCAGCTTACCCCCACTAGCGGGAGGGGAAGTTGAGCAGTTCTTC.

CDR3 protein: CASSSGLAGSGANVLTF. In DNA form, the CDR3 reads TGTGCCAGCAGCTCGGGACTAGCGGGCTCTGGGGCCAACGTCCTGACTTTC. J is TRBJ2-6 and V is TRBV7-6; 12 bases fit TRBD2. Germline CDR1 and CDR2: SGHVS and FNYEAQ. V gave up 4 bases and J gave up 0 bases; unmatched junction bases: 1. The CDR3 is 17 residues long. Based on the CDR3 plus reference TRBV7-6 and TRBJ2-6, the full variable domain is GAGVSQSPRYKVTKRGQDVALRCDPISGHVSLYWYRQALGQGPEFLTYFNYEAQQDKSGLPNDRFSAERPEGSISTLTIQRTEQRDSAMYRCASSSGLAGSGANVLTFGAGSRLTVL.

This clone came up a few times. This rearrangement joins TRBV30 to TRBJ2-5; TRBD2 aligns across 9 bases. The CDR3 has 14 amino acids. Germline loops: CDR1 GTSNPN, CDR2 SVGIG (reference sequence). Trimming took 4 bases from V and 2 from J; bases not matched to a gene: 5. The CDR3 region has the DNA TGTGCCTGGAATGGTGCGGGAGGGCAAGAGACCCAGTACTTC. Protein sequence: CAWNGAGGQETQYF.

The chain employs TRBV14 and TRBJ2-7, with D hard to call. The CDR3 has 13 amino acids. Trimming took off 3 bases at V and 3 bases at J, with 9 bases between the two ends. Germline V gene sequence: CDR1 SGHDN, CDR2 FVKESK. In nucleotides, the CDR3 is TGTGCCAGCAGCCAGGCTCCGGGCTACGAGCAGTACTTC. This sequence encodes CASSQAPGYEQYF.

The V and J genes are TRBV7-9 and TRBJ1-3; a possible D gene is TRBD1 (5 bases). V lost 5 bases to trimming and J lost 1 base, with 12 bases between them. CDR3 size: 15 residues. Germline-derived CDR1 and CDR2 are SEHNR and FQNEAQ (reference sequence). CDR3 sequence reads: CASSRGHTSGNTIYF. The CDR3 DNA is TGTGCCAGCAGCCGAGGACACACGTCTGGAAACACCATATATTTT.

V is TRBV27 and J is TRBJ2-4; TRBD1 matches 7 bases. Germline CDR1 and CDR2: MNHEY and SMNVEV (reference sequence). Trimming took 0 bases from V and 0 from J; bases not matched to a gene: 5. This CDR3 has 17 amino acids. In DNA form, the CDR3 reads TGTGCCAGCAGTTTATCAACAGGGGCACTAGCCAAAAACATTCAGTACTTC. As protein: CASSLSTGALAKNIQYF.

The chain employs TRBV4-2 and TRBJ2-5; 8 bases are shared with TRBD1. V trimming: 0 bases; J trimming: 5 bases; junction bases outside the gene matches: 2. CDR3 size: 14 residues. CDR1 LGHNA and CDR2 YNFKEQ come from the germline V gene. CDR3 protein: CASSQDQGAETQYF. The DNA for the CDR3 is TGTGCCAGCAGCCAAGATCAGGGGGCGGAGACCCAGTACTTC.